This TCR beta chain was retrieved from a study of cytomegalovirus exposure and HLA in healthy donors. This clone was picked up one time. Its cognate antigen is unknown. CDR3 length equals 16 residues. Germline V gives CDR1 MGHRA, CDR2 YSYEKL. The J segment lost 4 bases and the V segment lost 4 bases, leaving 6 bases of the junction unmatched. The assay was immunoSEQ multiplex PCR, and TCRdb's table has in-frame clones only and misses some. The sample carries over 250,000 clones, 80% to 90% recorded once. Study-wide results and limits: Rare TCR sequences predominated, though certain public TCRs were found in many donors.

The V and J genes are TRBV4-1 and TRBJ1-4; 10 nucleotides agree with TRBD1. What was sequenced was PBMCs. The clonotype originates from a woman between 18 and 29 years old in good health and CMV-seronegative. This CDR3 is CASSPGQGGFNEKLFF. The DNA of the CDR3 is TGCGCCAGCAGCCCCGGACAGGGGGGTTTTAATGAAAAACTGTTTTTT.